These 25 T cell receptor beta chains originate from one sample sequenced in a study of T cells in Graves' hyperthyroidism and ophthalmopathy. Regions amplified from RNA transcripts were the TCR beta CDR3 regions. The HTBI primer set drove a first-round RT-PCR of the TCR CDR3. TCRdb called the multiplex PCR reads again in MiXCR, with one record for every CDR3 protein. The sample gives about 110,000 distinct CDR3 sequences, approximately 15% of which show up once; 42% is in the top ten. Source material: blood. These receptors were obtained from a woman aged 45-60 years with Graves' hyperthyroidism.

This clonotype was detected ten times or more. The V call is TRBV28, the J call TRBJ1-1; 8 bases fit TRBD1. CDR1 MDHEN and CDR2 SYDVKM come from the germline V gene. This CDR3 spans 16 amino acids. Unmatched junction bases numbered 13, after V lost 6 bases and J lost 4 bases. In nucleotides, the CDR3 is TGTGCCAGCAGCCAACAGGGGGGGGGCGGACTCACTGAAGCTTTCTTT. Protein: CASSQQGGGGLTEAFF.

Many counts were recorded for this clonotype. The chain is built from TRBV20-1 and TRBJ2-1; TRBD2 aligns across 12 bases. Trimming at V came to 8 bases and at J to 6 bases, leaving 5 bases not matched to a gene. This CDR3 is 13 amino acids long. Looked up from germline, CDR1 is DFQATT and CDR2 is SNEGSKA (reference sequence). The CDR3 region is CSQTSGGGNEQFF. As DNA, the CDR3 is TGCAGTCAGACTAGCGGGGGAGGCAATGAGCAGTTCTTC.

In its sample, this clonotype was seen many times. V and J are TRBV5-1 and TRBJ1-1; 8 bases match TRBD1. J lost 0 bases, V lost 0 bases, and 1 base had no gene match. The CDR3 runs to 15 residues. Germline V lookup: CDR1 SGHRS, CDR2 YFSETQ. CDR3 sequence (DNA): TGCGCCAGCAGCTTGGCAGGGGGCTTGAACACTGAAGCTTTCTTT. Amino acids: CASSLAGGLNTEAFF. The whole variable domain, remainder taken from reference TRBV5-1 and TRBJ1-1, is KAGVTQTPRYLIKTRGQQVTLSCSPISGHRSVSWYQQTPGQGLQFLFEYFSETQRNKGNFPGRFSGRQFSNSRSEMNVSTLELGDSALYLCASSLAGGLNTEAFFGQGTRLTVV.

The chain has TRBV28 and TRBJ2-7, with D possibly being TRBD2 (6 bases). In germline, CDR1 is MDHEN, CDR2 SYDVKM. Between the trimmed V and J ends, which lost 1 base and 3 bases, there was a span of 16 bases. There are 16 residues in the CDR3. The CDR3 loop reads CASSLFGGGTLYEQYF. CDR3 DNA: TGTGCCAGCAGTTTATTCGGAGGCGGGACTCTCTACGAGCAGTACTTC.

The chain links TRBV28 to TRBJ2-7; 8 nucleotides align to TRBD1. V was pared by 3 bases and J by 4 bases, with 5 bases of the junction left unmatched. CDR3 size: 14 residues. CDR1 and CDR2 (germline): MDHEN, SYDVKM. CDR3 sequence (DNA): TGTGCCAGCAGTTTGGTGCAGGGGGCGTACGAGCAGTACTTC. As protein: CASSLVQGAYEQYF.

This clonotype was found a few times. In nucleotides, the CDR3 is TGCAGCGTTGGCTCCCTGAAAGAGACCCAGTACTTC. Translated: CSVGSLKETQYF. This chain joins TRBV29-1 and TRBJ2-5; D is ambiguous. The CDR3 contains 12 residues. V was cut by 4 bases and J by 3 bases, with 9 bases left in between. Germline CDR1 is SQVTM and CDR2 is ANQGSEA.

There are many counts of this clonotype. Since a much larger clone is just one base distant, this may be a read error. The chain carries TRBV11-2 and TRBJ2-1; 12 nucleotides match TRBD2. CDR3 length: 17 amino acids. Unmatched junction bases numbered 15, after V lost 5 bases and J lost 10 bases. Germline assignment: CDR1 SGHAT and CDR2 FQNNGV. CDR3 loop: CASSPRTSGNPIGEQFF. In DNA, the CDR3 is TGTGCCAGCAGCCCAAGGACTAGCGGGAACCCGATAGGGGAGCAGTTCTTC.

This clonotype appeared many times. This chain connects TRBV29-1 to TRBJ2-2, with TRBD2 matching over 8 bases. The germline V gene has CDR1 SQVTM and CDR2 ANQGSEA. With 3 bases clipped from V and 5 bases from J, the junction kept 8 bases outside the gene matches. The CDR3 runs 15 residues. The CDR3 spells CSVEAPGLVTGELFF. For the CDR3, the DNA is TGCAGCGTTGAGGCTCCGGGACTAGTAACCGGGGAGCTGTTTTTT.

There are many counts of this clonotype. The chain uses TRBV11-2 and TRBJ2-3; 9 bases line up with TRBD1. Germline V CDR1 and CDR2: SGHAT, FQNNGV. V lost 4 bases and J lost 3; bases outside the gene matches: 2. The CDR3 loop spans 14 amino acids. This CDR3 is CASSYRGPTDTQYF. The CDR3 bases are TGTGCCAGCAGCTACAGGGGGCCGACAGATACGCAGTATTTT.

In its sample, this clonotype was seen many times. The rearrangement joins TRBV4-1 to TRBJ1-5, with 7 bases fitting TRBD1. This CDR3 contains 14 residues. After removal of 6 bases from V and 7 bases from J, the junction contained 9 bases not matched to a gene. The V gene's germline CDR1 is MGHRA and CDR2 YSYEKL. The CDR3 here is CASRRTGPGQPQHF. CDR3 nucleotide sequence: TGCGCCAGCAGACGGACAGGCCCTGGACAGCCCCAGCATTTT.

This clonotype came up many times. The chain recombines TRBV7-8 with TRBJ2-1; TRBD2 matches 10 bases. Germline-derived CDR1 and CDR2 are SGHVS and FQNEAQ. V shed 4 bases and J 4 bases; nucleotides not matched to a gene: 10. The CDR3 runs to 17 residues. CDR3 region: CASSSPGTSATYNEQFF. CDR3 sequence (DNA): TGTGCCAGCAGCTCCCCTGGGACTAGCGCAACTTACAATGAGCAGTTCTTC.

This clonotype was detected many times. This sequence joins TRBV3-1 and TRBJ2-7, with D perhaps matching TRBD2 (5 bases). The germline gives CDR1 LGHDT, CDR2 YNNKEL (reference sequence). V shed 5 bases and J shed 3 bases, with 14 bases lying between them. CDR3 length: 14 amino acids. CDR3 coding DNA: TGTGCCAGCAGCGATACTACTAGAGACTACGAGCAGTACTTC. Translated, it gives CASSDTTRDYEQYF.

This clonotype was seen repeatedly, ten times or more. The J gene is TRBJ1-6, the V gene TRBV20-1, with D unclear. The V and J ends lost 2 bases and 7 bases respectively, with 15 bases between them. Germline V gene data show CDR1 as DFQATT and CDR2 as SNEGSKA (reference sequence). The CDR3 covers 15 residues. CDR3 protein: CSARPAGATNSPLHF. The CDR3 DNA is TGCAGTGCTAGACCCGCCGGTGCGACGAATTCACCCCTCCACTTT.

The gene calls are TRBV11-2 and TRBJ1-1; TRBD1 matches at 7 bases. The CDR3 has 13 residues. Trimming took 5 bases from V and 6 from J; bases not matched to a gene: 6. Per germline, CDR1 SGHAT and CDR2 FQNNGV. As DNA, the CDR3 is TGTGCCAGCAGCCAAAACACAGGGGCTGAAGCTTTCTTT. Its protein product is CASSQNTGAEAFF.

There are many counts of this clonotype. The chain uses TRBV5-1 and TRBJ1-3; maybe TRBD1 (5 bases). The CDR3 extends over 15 amino acids. Germline V lookup: CDR1 SGHRS, CDR2 YFSETQ. V lost 4 bases and J 2 bases, leaving 13 bases between the germline ends. CDR3 region: CASSTEGTAGNTIYF. The CDR3 DNA reads as TGCGCCAGCAGCACTGAAGGGACGGCTGGAAACACCATATATTTT.

This clonotype was seen ten or more times. The chain joins TRBV5-1 to TRBJ2-7; tentative D call: TRBD1 (6 bases). Germline CDR1 SGHRS, CDR2 YFSETQ. The V and J ends lost 4 bases and 3 bases respectively, with 20 bases between them. The CDR3 is made up of 16 amino acids. This chain's CDR3 is CASSTKPGVGLYEQYF. The DNA of the CDR3 is TGCGCCAGCAGCACGAAACCAGGGGTGGGCCTCTACGAGCAGTACTTC.

The gene calls are TRBV20-1 and TRBJ2-7; 9 positions agree with TRBD2. The CDR3 is 16 residues long. V lost 3 bases to trimming and J lost 6 bases; unmatched junction nucleotides: 15. CDR1 is DFQATT and CDR2 is SNEGSKA in the germline V gene (reference sequence). The CDR3 DNA follows: TGCAGTGCTAGTGCTAGCGGGACAAAACGGGCCTTCGAGCAGTACTTC. Translation gives CSASASGTKRAFEQYF.

This clonotype showed up many times. This chain connects TRBV20-1 to TRBJ1-1; perhaps TRBD1 as D (6 bases). CDR3 length: 15 residues. Trimming stripped 0 bases from V and 4 bases from J, with 15 bases between. Germline CDR1 and CDR2: DFQATT and SNEGSKA (reference sequence). CDR3 coding DNA: TGCAGTGCTAGAGATCCGACAGGTTCGGGCACTGAAGCTTTCTTT. Translated: CSARDPTGSGTEAFF.

This clonotype was counted at least ten times. The chain carries TRBV29-1 and TRBJ2-1; TRBD2 might be the D (6 bases). Trimming shortened V by 3 bases and J by 7 bases, and 13 bases separated the two germline ends. CDR3 length: 13 amino acids. Germline lookup yields CDR1 SQVTM and CDR2 ANQGSEA. CDR3 loop: CSVESGGRNEQFF. The DNA of the CDR3 is TGCAGCGTTGAGTCAGGAGGGAGGAATGAGCAGTTCTTC.

The rearrangement uses TRBV15 and TRBJ1-6, with D perhaps matching TRBD1 (5 bases). CDR3 size: 15 residues. Trimming took 1 base from V and 9 from J, leaving 13 bases between them. Germline V gene sequence: CDR1 LNHNV, CDR2 YYDKDF (reference sequence). The CDR3 sequence is CATSRAGRAISPLHF. As DNA, the CDR3 is TGTGCCACCAGCAGAGCGGGCAGGGCAATTTCACCCCTCCACTTT.

This clonotype was picked up many times. J is TRBJ1-1 and V is TRBV2; D is uncertain. The CDR3 runs 14 residues. Germline CDR1 and CDR2: SNHLY and FYNNEI. The V and J ends lost 4 bases and 3 bases respectively, with 12 bases between them. This chain's CDR3 is CASSVGPTDTEAFF. Here the CDR3 DNA reads TGTGCCAGCAGTGTGGGCCCGACCGACACTGAAGCTTTCTTT.

Ten or more counts support this clonotype. The chain uses TRBV7-9 and TRBJ2-1; TRBD2 matches at 13 bases. CDR1 SEHNR and CDR2 FQNEAQ come from the germline V gene (reference sequence). The CDR3 is 15 amino acids. The junction had 4 bases not matched to a gene; V was cut back by 5 bases and J by 6 bases. The CDR3: CASSDTSGRGNEQFF. The CDR3 DNA follows: TGTGCCAGCAGCGATACTAGCGGGAGGGGCAATGAGCAGTTCTTC.

Notes on this clonotype: Given a much more abundant clone one base away, this may be a read error. The DNA for the CDR3 is TGCAGTGCCCCCGGGACCGGGACTAGCGGGCGTTACAATGAGCAGTTCTTC. Translating gives CSAPGTGTSGRYNEQFF. The genes are TRBV20-1 and TRBJ2-1; TRBD2 agrees at 12 bases. This CDR3 comprises 17 residues. Germline values: CDR1 DFQATT, CDR2 SNEGSKA (reference sequence). V was pared by 6 bases and J by 4 bases, with 13 bases of the junction left unmatched.

In its sample, this clonotype was seen a few times. Just one base apart from a much larger clone, this may be a read error. The chain employs TRBV6-9 and TRBJ2-7; 10 positions agree with TRBD1. The CDR3 has 18 residues. Germline values: CDR1 MNHGY, CDR2 SVAAGI. The CDR3 here is CASGYGSPRTGGRLEQYF. Here the CDR3 DNA reads TGTGCCAGCGGTTACGGTAGCCCGAGGACAGGGGGGAGGCTCGAGCAGTACTTC.

This clonotype was seen a single time. The V and J genes are TRBV4-3 and TRBJ1-1; TRBD1 might be the D (5 bases). This CDR3 is built from 14 residues. Trimming cost V 3 bases and J 6 bases, with 14 bases left between them. The germline V gene encodes CDR1 LGHNA and CDR2 YSLEER. Here the CDR3 DNA reads TGCGCCAGCAGCCAGAAGCCAGGGTGGGCTGAAGCTTTCTTT. It codes for CASSQKPGWAEAFF.